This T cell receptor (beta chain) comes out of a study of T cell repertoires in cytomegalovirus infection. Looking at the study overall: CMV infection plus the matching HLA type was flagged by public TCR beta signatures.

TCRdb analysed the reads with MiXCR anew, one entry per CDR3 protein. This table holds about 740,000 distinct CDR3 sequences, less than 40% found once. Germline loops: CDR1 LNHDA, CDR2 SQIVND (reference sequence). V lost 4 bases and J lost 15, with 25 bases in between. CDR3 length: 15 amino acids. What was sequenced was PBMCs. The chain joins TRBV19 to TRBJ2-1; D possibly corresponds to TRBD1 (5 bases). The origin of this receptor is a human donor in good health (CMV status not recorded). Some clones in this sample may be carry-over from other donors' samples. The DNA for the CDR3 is TGTGCCAGTAGTACCGAAACCTTCCCAGGGCAGCACGCGTTCTTC. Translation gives CASSTETFPGQHAFF.